This T cell receptor beta chain is from a study of T cell therapy after organ transplantation. Data came from immunoSEQ multiplex PCR; TCRdb stores just in-frame clones and leaves some out. The table includes 40,000 to 60,000 clones, about 95% detected once. This clone was seen more than once but under ten times. Its antigen is unknown. Study outcomes and limitations: Nonresponder repertoires showed strong pretherapy expansions, barely changing post-therapy.

The ends lost 1 base at V and 3 bases at J; junction bases unmatched: 2. This CDR3 contains 15 residues. Germline V CDR1 and CDR2: MGHRA, YSYEKL. This receptor was taken from a human patient who had received a solid organ transplant and had CMV disease. Material: CD8+ T cells from blood, obtained before autologous CMV-specific T cell therapy. The chain links TRBV4-1 to TRBJ2-7; TRBD1 matches 11 bases. CDR3: CASSQAGTGGYEQYF. The CDR3 region has the DNA TGCGCCAGCAGCCAAGCAGGGACAGGGGGCTACGAGCAGTACTTC.